These 28 T cell receptor beta chains were sequenced from one sample in a study of cytomegalovirus exposure and HLA in healthy donors. The PCR used 60 Vbeta and 13 Jbeta primers. Here immunoSEQ multiplex PCR was the method, and the copy in TCRdb shows in-frame clones only, minus some. This table holds roughly 140,000 clones, roughly 79% found once. Specimen: PBMCs. The receptors here all came from a woman aged 40-49 years in good health and CMV-seropositive.

This clone showed up just a few times. The rearrangement uses TRBV6-1 and TRBJ1-1; the D is unclear. The germline CDR1 and CDR2 sequences are MNHNS and SASEGT. V lost 10 bases and J lost 3, with 21 bases in between. The CDR3 covers 15 residues. The CDR3 DNA is TGTGCCACCTCATCACTCGGGGTTTTGGACACTGAAGCTTTCTTT. Protein: CATSSLGVLDTEAFF.

For the CDR3, the DNA is TGTGCCAGCAGCTTTCAGGGCGAAGCTAACTATGGCTACACCTTC. It translates to CASSFQGEANYGYTF. This chain joins TRBV5-6 and TRBJ1-2; tentatively, D is TRBD1 (5 bases). Germline V lookup: CDR1 SGHDT, CDR2 YYEEEE. Between the trimmed V and J ends, which lost 2 bases and 0 bases, there was a span of 11 bases. CDR3 size: 15 residues.

This clone was detected only a few times. The chain has TRBV28 and TRBJ2-1; D is unresolved. Trimming removed 3 bases at V and 7 bases at J, with 4 bases between. This CDR3 spans 11 amino acids. CDR1 MDHEN and CDR2 SYDVKM come from the germline V gene. In DNA, the CDR3 is TGTGCCAGCAGTTTCAATAATGAGCAGTTCTTC. Protein sequence: CASSFNNEQFF.

V gene TRBV7-7 combines with J gene TRBJ2-1; TRBD1 is a possible D gene (5 bases). The CDR3 totals 15 residues. The V end was cut by 5 bases, the J end by 6 bases, with 17 bases between. Germline V gives CDR1 SSHAT, CDR2 FNYEAQ (reference sequence). The DNA of the CDR3 is TGTGCCAGCAGCCCGGACATTGGTAGTGCCAATGAGCAGTTCTTC. It is translated as CASSPDIGSANEQFF.

This rearrangement joins TRBV5-1 to TRBJ2-5; possibly TRBD2 for D (7 bases). Trimming shortened V by 5 bases and J by 5 bases, and 16 bases separated the two germline ends. Germline V CDR1 and CDR2: SGHRS, YFSETQ. The CDR3 consists of 14 residues. As DNA, the CDR3 is TGCGCCAGCAGTGGAGGGGGGGCACGTGAGACCCAGTACTTC. Amino acid sequence: CASSGGGARETQYF.

The chain is built from TRBV5-1 and TRBJ1-1, with 8 bases identical to TRBD1. Germline V gene sequence: CDR1 SGHRS, CDR2 YFSETQ. V lost 3 bases and J lost 1; bases outside the gene matches: 5. CDR3 length: 15 residues. CDR3 protein: CASSSGGVTNTEAFF. The CDR3 nucleotides are TGCGCCAGCAGCTCAGGGGGCGTGACGAACACTGAAGCTTTCTTT.

This clone came up once. This chain joins TRBV9 and TRBJ1-5; D ambiguous. The CDR3 runs 13 residues. V was clipped by 0 bases and J by 7 bases, with 8 bases between them. The germline V gene encodes CDR1 SGDLS and CDR2 YYNGEE. The CDR3 reads CASSVGGWQPQHF. The CDR3 region has the DNA TGTGCCAGCAGCGTAGGAGGGTGGCAGCCCCAGCATTTT. Supplemented by reference TRBV9 and TRBJ1-5, the full variable domain reads DSGVTQTPKHLITATGQRVTLRCSPRSGDLSVYWYQQSLDQGLQFLIQYYNGEERAKGNILERFSAQQFPDLHSELNLSSLELGDSALYFCASSVGGWQPQHFGDGTRLSIL.

This chain connects TRBV6-1 to TRBJ2-7, with 8 bases lining up with TRBD1. The length of the CDR3 is 14 residues. V shed 5 bases, J shed 0 bases, and the junction held 3 bases outside the gene matches. From germline, CDR1 is MNHNS and CDR2 SASEGT. CDR3 nucleotide sequence: TGTGCCAGCAGTAGGGGACAGGCCTCCTACGAGCAGTACTTC. It specifies CASSRGQASYEQYF.

The V call is TRBV7-7, the J call TRBJ2-7; 7 bases align to TRBD1. The V gene's germline CDR1 is SSHAT and CDR2 FNYEAQ (reference sequence). V shed 4 bases, J shed 0 bases, and the junction held 6 bases outside the gene matches. The CDR3 is made up of 15 amino acids. CDR3 nucleotides: TGTGCCAGCAGCTCACAGGGGCTATCCTCCTACGAGCAGTACTTC. Its translation: CASSSQGLSSYEQYF. The variable domain in full, with the rest retrieved from reference TRBV7-7 and TRBJ2-7, is GAGVSQSPRYKVTKRGQDVTLRCDPISSHATLYWYQQALGQGPEFLTYFNYEAQPDKSGLPSDRFSAERPEGSISTLTIQRTEQRDSAMYRCASSSQGLSSYEQYFGPGTRLTVT.

The chain uses TRBV2 and TRBJ2-6; tentative D call: TRBD1 (5 bases). This CDR3 is built from 16 residues. V was cut by 5 bases and J by 0 bases, with 11 bases left in between. Germline CDR1 SNHLY, CDR2 FYNNEI. CDR3 protein: CASSHDSTSGANVLTF. Written as DNA, the CDR3 is TGTGCCAGCAGTCACGACAGTACCTCTGGGGCCAACGTCCTGACTTTC.

The rearrangement uses TRBV30 and TRBJ1-2; D is perhaps TRBD1 (5 bases). V was clipped by 2 bases and J by 4 bases, with 11 bases between them. CDR3 size: 13 residues. CDR1 GTSNPN and CDR2 SVGIG come from the germline V gene (reference sequence). CDR3 nucleotide sequence: TGTGCCTGGAGTTCAGGGCACGGCTATGGCTACACCTTC. Amino acids: CAWSSGHGYGYTF.

This chain connects TRBV7-9 to TRBJ1-2; no clear D. The germline V gene encodes CDR1 SEHNR and CDR2 FQNEAQ (reference sequence). The CDR3 extends over 14 amino acids. The V end was cut by 2 bases, the J end by 6 bases, with 13 bases between. This CDR3 reads CASSLTETPDGYTF. CDR3 bases: TGTGCCAGCAGCTTAACAGAAACTCCGGATGGCTACACCTTC.

The sample holds one count of this clone. The genes are TRBV29-1 and TRBJ1-1; a possible D gene is TRBD1 (6 bases). CDR1 and CDR2 from the germline V gene are SQVTM and ANQGSEA. The V end lost 6 bases, the J end lost 5 bases, and 19 bases lay between the germline ends. The CDR3 sequence is 14 residues long. In nucleotides, the CDR3 is TGCAGCGTCCACGGAAGGGGGGGGGAAACTGAAGCTTTCTTT. This codes for CSVHGRGGETEAFF.

The table lists this clone with a few counts. The CDR3 here is CASSLGGGAGGYTF. The CDR3 nucleotides are TGTGCCAGCAGCTTGGGAGGGGGCGCCGGTGGCTACACCTTC. The V and J genes are TRBV5-4 and TRBJ1-2; TRBD1 agrees at 7 bases. V lost 0 bases, J lost 7 bases, and 6 bases stayed unmatched. The CDR3 runs 14 residues. From germline, CDR1 is SGHNT and CDR2 YYREEE (reference sequence).

This rearrangement joins TRBV5-4 to TRBJ1-1; D gene uncertain. The germline V gene encodes CDR1 SGHNT and CDR2 YYREEE (reference sequence). This CDR3 is 13 amino acids long. Trimming took 4 bases from V and 4 from J, leaving 11 bases between them. The CDR3 here is CASSGTEGTEAFF. DNA for the CDR3: TGTGCCAGCAGCGGAACGGAGGGCACTGAAGCTTTCTTT.

Here the CDR3 reads CASRWTGGAETQYF. The CDR3 region has the DNA TGTGCCAGCAGGTGGACAGGGGGCGCAGAGACCCAGTACTTC. The J gene is TRBJ2-5, the V gene TRBV6-4, with TRBD1 identical over 11 bases. The CDR3 totals 14 residues. V shed 6 bases, J shed 4 bases, and the junction held 4 bases outside the gene matches. Germline CDR1 reads MRHNA; CDR2 reads SNTAGT.

The chain is built from TRBV7-7 and TRBJ2-1; TRBD2 aligns across 7 bases. Trimming at V came to 5 bases and at J to 3 bases, leaving 7 bases not matched to a gene. CDR3 size: 15 residues. Per the germline V gene, CDR1 is SSHAT and CDR2 is FNYEAQ (reference sequence). In DNA, the CDR3 is TGTGCCAGCAGCCCGGTAGCGGGTGGCTACAATGAGCAGTTCTTC. Its translation: CASSPVAGGYNEQFF.

This chain links TRBV4-1 with TRBJ1-4, with 7 bases aligning to TRBD1. There are 15 residues in the CDR3. The trim removed 2 bases at V and 7 bases at J, leaving 7 bases unmatched. Per the germline V gene, CDR1 is MGHRA and CDR2 is YSYEKL. CDR3 nucleotide sequence: TGCGCCAGCAGCCAACCTGACAGGGCAGGTGAAAAACTGTTTTTT. This gives the protein CASSQPDRAGEKLFF.

The gene calls are TRBV7-2 and TRBJ2-7, with a weak D call TRBD2 (6 bases). The CDR3 runs 14 residues. The V gene lost 1 base and the J gene lost 5 bases, with 12 bases spanning the gap. Germline-derived CDR1 and CDR2 are SGHTA and FQGNSA. The CDR3 region has the DNA TGTGCCAGCAGCTTAGGCGGAGGCGGGGACGAGCAGTACTTC. It specifies CASSLGGGGDEQYF.

This chain uses TRBV2 with TRBJ2-3; tentative D call: TRBD1 (6 bases). V shed 4 bases and J shed 1 base, with 21 bases lying between them. Germline CDR1 SNHLY, CDR2 FYNNEI. This CDR3 comprises 18 residues. This CDR3 is CASSVGASGFGGTDTQYF. CDR3 coding DNA: TGTGCCAGCAGTGTGGGGGCCTCCGGCTTTGGGGGCACAGATACGCAGTATTTT.

The chain employs TRBV2 and TRBJ2-6; TRBD1 matches at 10 bases. The CDR3 runs to 18 residues. J gave up 2 bases and V 4 bases, and 8 bases lay outside the gene matches. Germline V CDR1 and CDR2: SNHLY, FYNNEI. DNA of the CDR3: TGTGCCAGCAGTGTGGTGGGACAGGGGTTCACTGGGGCCAACGTCCTGACTTTC. This translates into CASSVVGQGFTGANVLTF. Full variable domain (outside the CDR3, taken from reference TRBV2 and TRBJ2-6): EPEVTQTPSHQVTQMGQEVILRCVPISNHLYFYWYRQILGQKVEFLVSFYNNEISEKSEIFDDQFSVERPDGSNFTLKIRSTKLEDSAMYFCASSVVGQGFTGANVLTFGAGSRLTVL.

The CDR3 coding sequence is TGTGCCAGCAGCTTCTTAACTAGCACAGATACGCAGTATTTT. This sequence encodes CASSFLTSTDTQYF. The chain is built from TRBV7-7 and TRBJ2-3; the D is unclear. Germline V gene data show CDR1 as SSHAT and CDR2 as FNYEAQ (reference sequence). Deletions cut 3 bases from V and 0 bases from J, with 7 bases between. This CDR3 comprises 14 residues. The complete variable domain, with remaining parts taken from reference TRBV7-7 and TRBJ2-3, reads GAGVSQSPRYKVTKRGQDVTLRCDPISSHATLYWYQQALGQGPEFLTYFNYEAQPDKSGLPSDRFSAERPEGSISTLTIQRTEQRDSAMYRCASSFLTSTDTQYFGPGTRLTVL.

This sequence joins TRBV5-4 and TRBJ2-7; possible D gene TRBD1, 6 bases. Germline loops: CDR1 SGHNT, CDR2 YYREEE (reference sequence). V lost 7 bases and J lost 8, with 25 bases in between. CDR3 size: 15 residues. The CDR3 here is CASRRLGTSFFKQYF. In DNA form, the CDR3 reads TGTGCCAGCCGCCGCCTCGGGACATCTTTTTTTAAGCAGTACTTC.

This clone was seen a handful of times. For the CDR3, the DNA is TGTGCCAGCAGCTGGCTGACACGCTCCTCTGGAAACACCATATATTTT. Its translation: CASSWLTRSSGNTIYF. The chain uses TRBV7-2 and TRBJ1-3; D unresolved. Germline V gene data show CDR1 as SGHTA and CDR2 as FQGNSA. There are 16 residues in the CDR3. V shed 4 bases and J shed 0 bases, with 13 bases lying between them.

The chain couples TRBV6-1 to TRBJ1-2; D perhaps matches TRBD1 (6 bases). Deletions cut 2 bases from V and 2 bases from J, with 6 bases between. The CDR3 sequence is 13 residues long. Germline CDR1 reads MNHNS; CDR2 reads SASEGT. This CDR3 is CASSETGNYGYTF. For the CDR3, the DNA is TGTGCCAGCAGTGAAACAGGGAACTATGGCTACACCTTC.

The chain joins TRBV5-1 to TRBJ1-4; 10 positions agree with TRBD1. Germline V CDR1 and CDR2: SGHRS, YFSETQ. The V and J ends lost 4 bases and 8 bases, in that order; junction bases with no gene match: 8. This CDR3 region has 15 residues. DNA of the CDR3: TGCGCCAGCAGCATTGGACAGGGGGTAGTGGAAAAACTGTTTTTT. Amino acids: CASSIGQGVVEKLFF. Variable domain in full (rest from reference TRBV5-1 and TRBJ1-4): KAGVTQTPRYLIKTRGQQVTLSCSPISGHRSVSWYQQTPGQGLQFLFEYFSETQRNKGNFPGRFSGRQFSNSRSEMNVSTLELGDSALYLCASSIGQGVVEKLFFGSGTQLSVL.

J is TRBJ1-3 and V is TRBV14; D is unresolved. The CDR3 contains 12 residues. The V end was cut by 4 bases, the J end by 4 bases, with 5 bases between. Germline-derived CDR1 and CDR2 are SGHDN and FVKESK. The CDR3 sequence is CASSLLGNTIYF. CDR3 nucleotide sequence: TGTGCCAGCAGCCTCTTAGGAAACACCATATATTTT.

For the CDR3, the DNA is TGCGCCAGCAGCCCCATGGGACAGGGGGAAGATGGCTACACCTTC. Its translation is CASSPMGQGEDGYTF. The chain couples TRBV5-1 to TRBJ1-2; 11 positions agree with TRBD1. The germline CDR1 and CDR2 sequences are SGHRS and YFSETQ. V was pared by 4 bases and J by 6 bases, with 8 bases of the junction left unmatched. This CDR3 is 15 amino acids long.